Following are 28 T cell receptor beta chains from one sample sequenced in a study of T cell responses to AZD1222 COVID-19 vaccine. Assay: immunoSEQ multiplex PCR; the TCRdb copy retains only in-frame clones and omits some. The table has 150,000 or so clones, roughly nine tenths seen once. The sample consisted of peripheral blood, taken on day 0 of AZD1222 vaccination. The receptors come from an adult in good health.

The chain has TRBV15 and TRBJ1-1, with unresolved D. The germline V gene encodes CDR1 LNHNV and CDR2 YYDKDF (reference sequence). Trimming stripped 5 bases from V and 4 bases from J, with 17 bases between. The CDR3 is 15 amino acids. This CDR3 reads CATSFLTMGSTEAFF. The CDR3 nucleotides read TGTGCCACCAGCTTCCTGACGATGGGGAGCACTGAAGCTTTCTTT.

The chain is built from TRBV28 and TRBJ2-7; TRBD1 matches 10 bases. This CDR3 is built from 13 residues. Germline V gene data show CDR1 as MDHEN and CDR2 as SYDVKM. The ends lost 7 bases at V and 5 bases at J; junction bases unmatched: 5. CDR3 residues: CASMDRGVHEQYF. For the CDR3, the DNA is TGTGCCAGCATGGACAGGGGGGTACACGAGCAGTACTTC.

In its sample, this clone was seen once. The chain recombines TRBV18 with TRBJ2-2; D not resolved. With 1 base removed from V and 8 bases from J, the gap between germline ends came to 5 bases. Germline CDR1 KGHSH, CDR2 LQKENI. This CDR3 contains 12 residues. CDR3 sequence (DNA): TGTGCCAGCTCACCACGGTCGGGGGAGCTGTTTTTT. Its protein product is CASSPRSGELFF. Variable domain in full (rest from reference TRBV18 and TRBJ2-2): NAGVMQNPRHLVRRRGQEARLRCSPMKGHSHVYWYRQLPEEGLKFMVYLQKENIIDESGMPKERFSAEFPKEGPSILRIQQVVRGDSAAYFCASSPRSGELFFGEGSRLTVL.

The rearrangement links TRBV4-2 to TRBJ1-3; no clear D gene. Trimming removed 0 bases at V and 7 bases at J, with 1 base between. This CDR3 is 11 amino acids long. Germline V gene data show CDR1 as LGHNA and CDR2 as YNFKEQ. Written as DNA, the CDR3 is TGTGCCAGCAGCCAAGAGAACACCATATATTTT. It is translated as CASSQENTIYF.

The chain is built from TRBV7-8 and TRBJ2-3, with 8 bases identical to TRBD2. Germline trimming cut 5 bases from V and 1 base from J; bases unmatched to any gene: 8. Per the germline V gene, CDR1 is SGHVS and CDR2 is FQNEAQ. The CDR3 contains 16 residues. The CDR3 protein is CASSHLGGAGTDTQYF. CDR3 nucleotide sequence: TGTGCCAGCAGCCATCTCGGGGGGGCCGGCACAGATACGCAGTATTTT.

The chain recombines TRBV9 with TRBJ2-5; a weak D match, TRBD2 (5 bases). The CDR3 contains 12 residues. Germline CDR1 reads SGDLS; CDR2 reads YYNGEE. Trimming left V 4 bases short and J 7 bases short, with 11 bases between. As DNA, the CDR3 is TGTGCCAGCAGCAGGCTAGCCGGGACCCAGTACTTC. Amino acids: CASSRLAGTQYF. The full variable domain, its missing parts supplied by reference TRBV9 and TRBJ2-5, is DSGVTQTPKHLITATGQRVTLRCSPRSGDLSVYWYQQSLDQGLQFLIQYYNGEERAKGNILERFSAQQFPDLHSELNLSSLELGDSALYFCASSRLAGTQYFGPGTRLLVL.

The genes are TRBV27 and TRBJ2-3; the match to TRBD1 covers 9 bases. Germline CDR1 MNHEY, CDR2 SMNVEV (reference sequence). Unmatched junction bases numbered 4, after V lost 0 bases and J lost 0 bases. This CDR3 comprises 17 residues. The CDR3 DNA reads as TGTGCCAGCAGTTTATCTCCGGACAGGGGCAGCACAGATACGCAGTATTTT. It translates to CASSLSPDRGSTDTQYF.

The chain combines TRBV28 with TRBJ1-6; 7 bases are a match to TRBD1. Germline-derived CDR1 and CDR2 are MDHEN and SYDVKM. This CDR3 has 14 amino acids. Unmatched junction bases numbered 6, after V lost 7 bases and J lost 6 bases. The CDR3: CASNWGQLNSPLHF. The CDR3 region has the DNA TGTGCCAGCAACTGGGGACAGCTTAATTCACCCCTCCACTTT.

CDR3 loop: CASSQGTGASYEQYF. The CDR3 DNA reads as TGTGCCAGCAGCCAAGGGACAGGGGCCTCCTACGAGCAGTACTTC. The chain has TRBV3-1 (or the pseudogene TRBV3-2) and TRBJ2-7, with TRBD1 identical over 9 bases. V trimming: 1 base; J trimming: 0 bases; junction bases outside the gene matches: 1. Germline assignment: CDR1 LGHDT and CDR2 YNNKEL (reference sequence). The CDR3 spans 15 residues.

This sequence joins TRBV7-2 and TRBJ2-2, with 10 bases identical to TRBD2. Germline values: CDR1 SGHTA, CDR2 FQGNSA. Trimming cost V 5 bases and J 7 bases; bases outside gene matches: 13. CDR3 size: 17 residues. CDR3 coding DNA: TGTGCCAGCAGCCCCCTCCTAGCGGGGGCCACTAGCGGGGAGCTGTTTTTT. Its translation: CASSPLLAGATSGELFF.

V usage is TRBV5-1 and J usage is TRBJ2-3; 14 bases fit TRBD2. The junction had 3 bases not matched to a gene; V was cut back by 4 bases and J by 2 bases. The germline V gene has CDR1 SGHRS and CDR2 YFSETQ. The CDR3 runs to 16 residues. Here the CDR3 DNA reads TGCGCCAGCAGCAGGGGACTAGCGGGGGTCACAGATACGCAGTATTTT. Its protein product is CASSRGLAGVTDTQYF.

The rearrangement uses TRBV4-3 and TRBJ2-3; 10 nucleotides align to TRBD2. Trimming removed 1 base from V and 2 bases from J; junction bases left unmatched: 15. This CDR3 is 20 amino acids long. Per the germline V gene, CDR1 is LGHNA and CDR2 is YSLEER. CDR3 sequence (DNA): TGCGCCAGCAGCCAAGTTCAGGGGATCGGACTAGCGGTGCTCACAGATACGCAGTATTTT. As protein: CASSQVQGIGLAVLTDTQYF.

This chain links TRBV28 with TRBJ2-7, with D uncertain. The CDR3 totals 15 residues. The ends were cut back, 5 bases at V and 1 base at J, with 15 bases in the middle. Per the germline V gene, CDR1 is MDHEN and CDR2 is SYDVKM. CDR3 bases: TGTGCCAGCAGTGCCCCAGCAAGGATTTCCTACGAGCAGTACTTC. This encodes CASSAPARISYEQYF.

The chain employs TRBV4-2 and TRBJ1-4, with 10 bases aligning to TRBD1. This CDR3 is 16 amino acids long. The junction had 7 bases not matched to a gene; V was cut back by 2 bases and J by 7 bases. The V gene's germline CDR1 is LGHNA and CDR2 YNFKEQ. As DNA, the CDR3 is TGTGCCAGCAGCCAACGTAGACAGGGGGCCGTTGAAAAACTGTTTTTT. It translates to CASSQRRQGAVEKLFF.

The chain couples TRBV28 to TRBJ1-2; D remains ambiguous. V was shortened by 3 bases and J by 7 bases, with 21 bases between the two germline ends. Germline CDR1 MDHEN, CDR2 SYDVKM. The CDR3 length is 16 residues. In nucleotides, the CDR3 is TGTGCCAGCAGTTTCTGGGCCGACTCTACCCTAGGTGGCTACACCTTC. Its protein is CASSFWADSTLGGYTF.

The V and J genes are TRBV5-1 and TRBJ2-1, with D maybe TRBD2 (6 bases). This CDR3 is built from 15 residues. CDR1 SGHRS and CDR2 YFSETQ come from the germline V gene. V lost 3 bases and J lost 0, with 10 bases in between. The CDR3 DNA reads TGCGCCAGCAGCTCTGCCGGGGGCTCCTACAATGAGCAGTTCTTC. Amino acids: CASSSAGGSYNEQFF.

A single count supports this clone. DNA for the CDR3: TGTGCCAGCAGCTCGGGACTAGCGGGGCCCCGCGGAAATACGCAGTATTTT. It codes for CASSSGLAGPRGNTQYF. The V and J genes are TRBV7-2 and TRBJ2-3; 13 positions agree with TRBD2. Germline V gene data show CDR1 as SGHTA and CDR2 as FQGNSA. The CDR3 has 17 residues. Germline trimming cut 4 bases from V and 7 bases from J; bases unmatched to any gene: 11. Full variable domain (missing parts from reference TRBV7-2 and TRBJ2-3): GAGVSQSPSNKVTEKGKDVELRCDPISGHTALYWYRQSLGQGLEFLIYFQGNSAPDKSGLPSDRFSAERTGGSVSTLTIQRTQQEDSAVYLCASSSGLAGPRGNTQYFGPGTRLTVL.

V is TRBV20-1 and J is TRBJ1-6, with D hard to call. This CDR3 is built from 14 residues. Deletions cut 3 bases from V and 0 bases from J, with 6 bases between. Germline CDR1 DFQATT, CDR2 SNEGSKA (reference sequence). The DNA for the CDR3 is TGCAGTGCTAGTCCCAGCTCCTATAATTCACCCCTCCACTTT. Translated: CSASPSSYNSPLHF.

The V gene is TRBV19, the J gene TRBJ1-5; TRBD1 matches at 8 bases. Germline trimming cut 2 bases from V and 0 bases from J; bases unmatched to any gene: 6. The CDR3 runs 17 residues. The germline CDR1 and CDR2 sequences are LNHDA and SQIVND (reference sequence). The CDR3 DNA reads as TGTGCCAGTAGTATATCAGGGGGCACGTATAGCAATCAGCCCCAGCATTTT. Its translation: CASSISGGTYSNQPQHF.

This clone has only a few counts. Other DNA sequences in the sample encode the same CDR3. The J gene is TRBJ1-1, the V gene TRBV18; D is unresolved. The CDR3 consists of 13 residues. Germline CDR1 is KGHSH and CDR2 is LQKENI. V was clipped by 3 bases and J by 0 bases, with 5 bases between them. The CDR3 DNA follows: TGTGCCAGCTCACCCGATATGAACACTGAAGCTTTCTTT. Translation: CASSPDMNTEAFF.

This chain links TRBV12-3 or TRBV12-4 with TRBJ1-4, with D uncertain. The CDR3 is made up of 11 amino acids. The germline V and J ends were trimmed by 5 bases and 8 bases, with 6 bases remaining between them. As DNA, the CDR3 is TGTGCCAGCAGTCGAGGGGAAAAACTGTTTTTT. This translates into CASSRGEKLFF.

The genes are TRBV9 and TRBJ1-1; possible D gene TRBD1, 6 bases. Germline V lookup: CDR1 SGDLS, CDR2 YYNGEE. This CDR3 has 13 residues. Trimming pared 4 bases from V and 12 bases from J, leaving 19 bases between. CDR3: CASSPSSGTSSFF. The CDR3, as DNA: TGTGCCAGCAGCCCTTCCTCCGGGACAAGTTCTTTCTTT.

This clone was detected once. The chain is built from TRBV7-3 and TRBJ1-2; no clear D. Germline CDR1 SGHTA, CDR2 FQGTGA. Trimming shortened V by 5 bases and J by 8 bases, and 15 bases separated the two germline ends. The CDR3 totals 13 residues. CDR3 in amino acids: CASSPGLRGGYTF. The CDR3 DNA reads TGTGCCAGCAGCCCGGGCCTCCGTGGGGGCTACACCTTC.

The CDR3 coding sequence is TGTGCCAGCAGCTTATTTCGACACCCGAACACCGGGGAGCTGTTTTTT. Amino acid sequence: CASSLFRHPNTGELFF. The rearrangement joins TRBV7-2 to TRBJ2-2, with D uncertain. Between the trimmed V and J ends, which lost 2 bases and 0 bases, there was a span of 10 bases. This CDR3 has 16 amino acids. The germline V gene encodes CDR1 SGHTA and CDR2 FQGNSA.

V and J are TRBV7-2 and TRBJ1-5; no clear D gene. Trimming took off 1 base at V and 1 base at J, with 8 bases between the two ends. CDR3 length equals 15 residues. The germline V gene encodes CDR1 SGHTA and CDR2 FQGNSA. CDR3 loop: CASSLEAGSNQPQHF. The CDR3 region has the DNA TGTGCCAGCAGCTTAGAGGCAGGCAGCAATCAGCCCCAGCATTTT.

This clone was recorded a few times. The chain carries TRBV2 and TRBJ1-1, with unresolved D. V lost 4 bases and J lost 11, with 14 bases in between. Germline lookup yields CDR1 SNHLY and CDR2 FYNNEI. The CDR3 is made up of 12 amino acids. CDR3 residues: CASSVGRSQAFF. Here the CDR3 DNA reads TGTGCCAGCAGTGTGGGCAGGTCCCAGGCTTTCTTT.

The chain has TRBV7-9 and TRBJ2-3; 10 positions match TRBD2. The CDR3 runs 16 residues. Germline V CDR1 and CDR2: SEHNR, FQNEAQ (reference sequence). Losses at the gene ends were 8 bases for V and 0 bases for J; bases not matched to a gene: 8. DNA of the CDR3: TGTGCCAGCGGGAGGACTAGCGGACCTAGCACAGATACGCAGTATTTT. Its translation is CASGRTSGPSTDTQYF.

About this clone: Other DNA sequences in this sample translate to the same CDR3. This sequence joins TRBV12-3 or TRBV12-4 and TRBJ2-2; D gene ambiguous. The CDR3 extends over 13 amino acids. V lost 0 bases to trimming and J lost 1 base, with 0 bases between them. The CDR3: CASSLANTGELFF. The CDR3 DNA sequence: TGTGCCAGCAGTTTAGCGAACACCGGGGAGCTGTTTTTT.